A selection of T cell receptor beta chains follows, all from one sample in a study of beta chain features in type 1 diabetes. Generated by immunoSEQ multiplex PCR, the TCRdb table keeps only in-frame clones and is missing some. The sample yields 250,000 to 350,000 clones, roughly 15% seen once. The source material was naive CD4+ T cells from blood. The receptor source for this set is a man in his late teens or twenties with type 1 diabetes. CDR3s leave out the opening cysteine and the closing phenylalanine or tryptophan. Expanded clones get a size class; other rows say once, few or many, or leave the size out.

v_call: TRBV25-1
clone_size: few
cdr3_aa: ASSATDTQY

v_call: TRBV29-1
clone_size: .
cdr3_aa: SVLGGTGGNEQF

v_call: TRBV4-1
clone_size: .
cdr3_aa: ASSPLPAADTQY

v_call: TRBV7-9
clone_size: few
cdr3_aa: ASSPPEESSYEQY

v_call: TRBV27
clone_size: .
cdr3_aa: ASSPRQGTYYGYT

v_call: TRBV6-6
clone_size: few
cdr3_aa: ASRALRGQY

v_call: TRBV19
clone_size: few
cdr3_aa: ASSPTGRAGAAEQY

v_call: TRBV7-9
clone_size: .
cdr3_aa: ASSLDGGADTQY

v_call: TRBV27
clone_size: .
cdr3_aa: ASSPGTEHYGYT

v_call: TRBV7-2
clone_size: .
cdr3_aa: ASSLLVGQGGYGYT

v_call: TRBV5-5
clone_size: few
cdr3_aa: ASSLVAGLRF

v_call: TRBV4-3
clone_size: .
cdr3_aa: ASSQDSGETGTDTQY

v_call: TRBV28
clone_size: .
cdr3_aa: ASSGIQPQH

v_call: TRBV7-2
clone_size: .
cdr3_aa: ASSPGQGSNQPQH

v_call: TRBV30
clone_size: few
cdr3_aa: AWSVQGARRYGYT

v_call: TRBV5-1
clone_size: .
cdr3_aa: ASSLLGDIYGYT

v_call: TRBV9
clone_size: few
cdr3_aa: ASSVETGALGYGYT

v_call: TRBV7-7
clone_size: .
cdr3_aa: ASSRTGTGNEQF

v_call: TRBV2
clone_size: few
cdr3_aa: ASKIGEGNEQF

v_call: TRBV5-6
clone_size: few
cdr3_aa: ASSFRSGISNQPQH